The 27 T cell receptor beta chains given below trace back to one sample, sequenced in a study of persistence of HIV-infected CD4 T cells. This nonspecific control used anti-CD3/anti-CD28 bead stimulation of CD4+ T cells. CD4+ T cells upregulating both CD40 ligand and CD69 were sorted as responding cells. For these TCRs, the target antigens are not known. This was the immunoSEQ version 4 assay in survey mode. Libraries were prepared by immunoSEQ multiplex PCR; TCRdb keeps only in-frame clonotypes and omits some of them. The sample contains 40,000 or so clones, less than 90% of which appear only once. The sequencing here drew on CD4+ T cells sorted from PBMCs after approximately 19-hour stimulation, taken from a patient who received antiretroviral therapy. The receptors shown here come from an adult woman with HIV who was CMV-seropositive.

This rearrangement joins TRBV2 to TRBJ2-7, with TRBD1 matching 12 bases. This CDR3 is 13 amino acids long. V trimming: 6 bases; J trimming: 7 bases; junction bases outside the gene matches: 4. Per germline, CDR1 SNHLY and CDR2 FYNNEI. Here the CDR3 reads CASRGQGAWEQYF. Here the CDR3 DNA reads TGTGCCAGCAGGGGACAGGGGGCTTGGGAGCAGTACTTC. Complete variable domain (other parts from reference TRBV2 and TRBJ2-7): EPEVTQTPSHQVTQMGQEVILRCVPISNHLYFYWYRQILGQKVEFLVSFYNNEISEKSEIFDDQFSVERPDGSNFTLKIRSTKLEDSAMYFCASRGQGAWEQYFGPGTRLTVT.

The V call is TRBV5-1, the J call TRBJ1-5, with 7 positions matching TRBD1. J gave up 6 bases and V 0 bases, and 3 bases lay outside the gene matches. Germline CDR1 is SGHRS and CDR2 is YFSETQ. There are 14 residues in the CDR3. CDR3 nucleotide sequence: TGCGCCAGCAGCTTGGACAGGGGTGGTCAGCCCCAGCATTTT. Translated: CASSLDRGGQPQHF.

CDR3 region: CASSQDRGKNTEAFF. Written as DNA, the CDR3 is TGTGCCAGCAGCCAGGACAGGGGAAAGAACACTGAAGCTTTCTTT. V is TRBV14 and J is TRBJ1-1, with 9 nucleotides matching TRBD1. Germline V gene lookup returns CDR1 SGHDN and CDR2 FVKESK. The CDR3 covers 15 residues. V lost 3 bases and J lost 1; bases outside the gene matches: 3. The full variable domain, in which reference TRBV14 and TRBJ1-1 provide the parts outside the CDR3, is EAGVTQFPSHSVIEKGQTVTLRCDPISGHDNLYWYRRVMGKEIKFLLHFVKESKQDESGMPNNRFLAERTGGTYSTLKVQPAELEDSGVYFCASSQDRGKNTEAFFGQGTRLTVV.

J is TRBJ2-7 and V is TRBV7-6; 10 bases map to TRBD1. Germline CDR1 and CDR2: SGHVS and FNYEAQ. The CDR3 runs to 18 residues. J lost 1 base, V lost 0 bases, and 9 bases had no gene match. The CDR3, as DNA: TGTGCCAGCAGCTTAGCGGCGGGACAGGGGACCGGGTCCTACGAGCAGTACTTC. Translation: CASSLAAGQGTGSYEQYF.

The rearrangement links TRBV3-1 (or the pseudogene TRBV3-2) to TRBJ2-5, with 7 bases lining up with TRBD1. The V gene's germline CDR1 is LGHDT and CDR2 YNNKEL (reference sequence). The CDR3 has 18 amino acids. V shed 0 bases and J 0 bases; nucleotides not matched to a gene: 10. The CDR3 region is CASSQDRVGGPYQETQYF. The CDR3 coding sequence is TGTGCCAGCAGCCAAGATAGGGTAGGGGGCCCGTACCAAGAGACCCAGTACTTC.

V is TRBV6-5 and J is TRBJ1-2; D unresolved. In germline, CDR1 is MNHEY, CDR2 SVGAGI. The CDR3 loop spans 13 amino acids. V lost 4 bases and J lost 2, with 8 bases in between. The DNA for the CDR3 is TGTGCCAGCAGTTCCGATAAAAACTATGGCTACACCTTC. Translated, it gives CASSSDKNYGYTF.

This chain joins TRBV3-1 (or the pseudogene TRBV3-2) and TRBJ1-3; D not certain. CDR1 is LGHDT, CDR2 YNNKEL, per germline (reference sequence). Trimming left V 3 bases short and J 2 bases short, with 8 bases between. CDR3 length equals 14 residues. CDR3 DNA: TGTGCCAGCAGCCAGGCCGGGGCTGGAAACACCATATATTTT. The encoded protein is CASSQAGAGNTIYF.

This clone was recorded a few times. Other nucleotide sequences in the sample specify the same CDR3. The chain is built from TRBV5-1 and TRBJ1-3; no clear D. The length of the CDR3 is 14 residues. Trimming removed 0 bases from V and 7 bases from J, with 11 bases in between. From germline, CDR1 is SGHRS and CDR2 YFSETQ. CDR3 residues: CASSLGRVGNTIYF. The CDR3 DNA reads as TGCGCCAGCAGCTTGGGAAGGGTGGGGAACACCATATATTTT.

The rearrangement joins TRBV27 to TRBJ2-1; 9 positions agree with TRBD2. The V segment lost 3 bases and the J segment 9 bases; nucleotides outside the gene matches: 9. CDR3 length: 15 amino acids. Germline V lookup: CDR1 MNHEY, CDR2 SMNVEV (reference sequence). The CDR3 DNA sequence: TGTGCCAGCAGTTTTCCGGGACTAGCCCATTCTGAGCAGTTCTTC. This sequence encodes CASSFPGLAHSEQFF.

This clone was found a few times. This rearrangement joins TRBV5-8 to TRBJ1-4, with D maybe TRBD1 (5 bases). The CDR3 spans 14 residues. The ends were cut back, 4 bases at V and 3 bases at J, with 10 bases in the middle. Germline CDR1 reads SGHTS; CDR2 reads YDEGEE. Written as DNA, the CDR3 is TGTGCCAGCAGCGAGGGACGGTCTAATGAAAAACTGTTTTTT. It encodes CASSEGRSNEKLFF.

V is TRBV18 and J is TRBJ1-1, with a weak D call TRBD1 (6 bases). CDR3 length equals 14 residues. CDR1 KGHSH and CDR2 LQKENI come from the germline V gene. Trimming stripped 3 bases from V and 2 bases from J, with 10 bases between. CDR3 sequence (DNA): TGTGCCAGCTCACCGATGGGACACAACACTGAAGCTTTCTTT. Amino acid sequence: CASSPMGHNTEAFF.

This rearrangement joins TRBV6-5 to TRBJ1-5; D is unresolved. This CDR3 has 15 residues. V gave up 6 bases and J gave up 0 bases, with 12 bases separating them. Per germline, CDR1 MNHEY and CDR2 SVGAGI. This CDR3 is CASSPHPTSNQPQHF. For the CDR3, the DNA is TGTGCCAGCAGCCCGCACCCAACTAGCAATCAGCCCCAGCATTTT.

In DNA form, the CDR3 reads TGCAGCGTTCTCCTACAGGGAACCTACGAGCAGTACGTC. It encodes CSVLLQGTYEQYV. The genes are TRBV29-1 and TRBJ2-7, with a possible D match to TRBD1 (6 bases). This CDR3 is built from 13 residues. V was trimmed by 5 bases and J by 2 bases, leaving 13 bases between them. Germline CDR1 and CDR2: SQVTM and ANQGSEA.

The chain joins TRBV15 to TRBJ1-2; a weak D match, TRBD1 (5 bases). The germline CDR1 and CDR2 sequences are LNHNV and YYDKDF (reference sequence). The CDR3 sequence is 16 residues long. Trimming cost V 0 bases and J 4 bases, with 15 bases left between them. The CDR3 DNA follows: TGTGCCACCAGCAGAGATCGTCAGGGAAAAGCCTATGGCTACACCTTC. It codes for CATSRDRQGKAYGYTF.

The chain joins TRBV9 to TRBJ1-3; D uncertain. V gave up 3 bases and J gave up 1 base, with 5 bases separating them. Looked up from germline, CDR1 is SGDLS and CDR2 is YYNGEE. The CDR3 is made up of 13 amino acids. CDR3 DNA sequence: TGTGCCAGCAGCGCCAAATCTGGAAACACCATATATTTT. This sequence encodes CASSAKSGNTIYF.

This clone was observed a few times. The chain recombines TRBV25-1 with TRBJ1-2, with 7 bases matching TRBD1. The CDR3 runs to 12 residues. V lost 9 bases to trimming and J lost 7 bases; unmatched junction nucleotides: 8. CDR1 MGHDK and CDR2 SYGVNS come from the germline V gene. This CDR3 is CASMTGFVGYTF. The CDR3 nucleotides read TGTGCCAGTATGACAGGGTTTGTTGGCTACACCTTC.

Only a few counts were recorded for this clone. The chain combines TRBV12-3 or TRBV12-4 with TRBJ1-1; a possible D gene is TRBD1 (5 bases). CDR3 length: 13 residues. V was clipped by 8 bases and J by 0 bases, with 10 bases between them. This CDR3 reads CASPQGMNTEAFF. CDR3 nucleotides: TGTGCCAGCCCCCAGGGAATGAACACTGAAGCTTTCTTT.

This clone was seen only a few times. CDR3 protein: CATRTALEAFF. The CDR3 region has the DNA TGTGCCACCCGAACAGCGCTTGAAGCTTTCTTT. V is TRBV10-3 and J is TRBJ1-1, with no clear D. V was clipped by 10 bases and J by 7 bases, with 13 bases between them. Per the germline V gene, CDR1 is ENHRY and CDR2 is SYGVKD. The CDR3 is 11 residues long.

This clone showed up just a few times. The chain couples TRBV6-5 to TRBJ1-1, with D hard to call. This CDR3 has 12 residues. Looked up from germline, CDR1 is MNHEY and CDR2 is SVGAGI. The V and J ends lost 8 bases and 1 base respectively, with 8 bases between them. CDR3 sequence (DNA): TGTGCCAGCTGGAGATGGAACACTGAAGCTTTCTTT. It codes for CASWRWNTEAFF.

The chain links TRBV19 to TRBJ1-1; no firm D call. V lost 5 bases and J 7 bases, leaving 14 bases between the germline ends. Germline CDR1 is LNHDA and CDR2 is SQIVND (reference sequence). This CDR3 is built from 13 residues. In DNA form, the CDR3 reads TGTGCCAGTAGTTCTCCTTGGGCAGATGAAGCTTTCTTT. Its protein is CASSSPWADEAFF.

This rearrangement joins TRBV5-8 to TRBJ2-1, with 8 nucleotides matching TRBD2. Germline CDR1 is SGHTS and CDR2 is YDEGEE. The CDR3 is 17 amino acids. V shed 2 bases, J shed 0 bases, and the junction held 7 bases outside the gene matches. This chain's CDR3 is CASSFYSGVYSYNEQFF. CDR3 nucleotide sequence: TGTGCCAGCAGCTTTTATAGCGGGGTCTACTCCTACAATGAGCAGTTCTTC.

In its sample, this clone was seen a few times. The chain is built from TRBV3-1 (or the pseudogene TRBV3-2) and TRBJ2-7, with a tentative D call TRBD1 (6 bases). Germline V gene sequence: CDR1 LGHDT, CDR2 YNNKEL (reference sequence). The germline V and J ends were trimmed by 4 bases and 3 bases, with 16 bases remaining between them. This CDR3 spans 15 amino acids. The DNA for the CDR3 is TGTGCCAGCAGCCCCCTCAGTAAGGGGGACTACGAGCAGTACTTC. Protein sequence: CASSPLSKGDYEQYF.

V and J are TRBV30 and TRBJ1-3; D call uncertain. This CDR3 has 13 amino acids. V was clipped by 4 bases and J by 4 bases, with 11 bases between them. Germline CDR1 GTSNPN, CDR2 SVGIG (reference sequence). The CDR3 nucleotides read TGTGCCTGGAAAAAGTCACCGGGAAACACCATATATTTT. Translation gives CAWKKSPGNTIYF.

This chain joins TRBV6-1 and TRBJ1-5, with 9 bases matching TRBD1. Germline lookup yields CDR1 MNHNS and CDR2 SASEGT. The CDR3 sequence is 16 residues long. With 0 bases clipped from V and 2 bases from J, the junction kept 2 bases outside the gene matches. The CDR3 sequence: CASSEARTGGNQPQHF. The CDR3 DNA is TGTGCCAGCAGTGAAGCGAGGACAGGGGGCAATCAGCCCCAGCATTTT.

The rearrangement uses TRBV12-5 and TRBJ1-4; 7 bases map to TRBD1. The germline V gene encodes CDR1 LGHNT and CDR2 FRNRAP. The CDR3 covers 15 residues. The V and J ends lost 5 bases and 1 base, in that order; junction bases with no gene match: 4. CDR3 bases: TGTGCTAGTGGTACCAACAGGGGAACTAATGAAAAACTGTTTTTT. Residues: CASGTNRGTNEKLFF.

This CDR3 is CASSPGQGGNTEAFF. The CDR3, as DNA: TGTGCCAGCTCACCAGGACAGGGTGGGAACACTGAAGCTTTCTTT. V gene TRBV18 combines with J gene TRBJ1-1, with 8 bases matching TRBD1. The length of the CDR3 is 15 residues. Per germline, CDR1 KGHSH and CDR2 LQKENI. The trim removed 2 bases at V and 1 base at J, leaving 3 bases unmatched.

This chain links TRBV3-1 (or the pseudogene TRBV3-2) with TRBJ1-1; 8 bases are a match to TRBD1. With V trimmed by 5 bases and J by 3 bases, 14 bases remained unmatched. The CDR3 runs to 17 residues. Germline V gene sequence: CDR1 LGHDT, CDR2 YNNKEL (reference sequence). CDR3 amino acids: CASSSLTKTGAHTEAFF. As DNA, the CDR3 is TGTGCCAGCAGCTCACTGACAAAGACAGGGGCCCACACTGAAGCTTTCTTT.